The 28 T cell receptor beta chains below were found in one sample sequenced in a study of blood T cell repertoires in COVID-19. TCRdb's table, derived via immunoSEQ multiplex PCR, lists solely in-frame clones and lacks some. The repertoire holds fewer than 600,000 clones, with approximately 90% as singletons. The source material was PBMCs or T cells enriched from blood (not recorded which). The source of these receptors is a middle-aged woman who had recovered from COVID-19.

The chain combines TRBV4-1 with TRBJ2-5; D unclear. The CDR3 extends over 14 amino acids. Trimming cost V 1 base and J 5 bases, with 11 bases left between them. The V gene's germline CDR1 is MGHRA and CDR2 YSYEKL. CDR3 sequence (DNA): TGCGCCAGCAGCCAAGTTGGAAACGGGGAGACCCAGTACTTC. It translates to CASSQVGNGETQYF.

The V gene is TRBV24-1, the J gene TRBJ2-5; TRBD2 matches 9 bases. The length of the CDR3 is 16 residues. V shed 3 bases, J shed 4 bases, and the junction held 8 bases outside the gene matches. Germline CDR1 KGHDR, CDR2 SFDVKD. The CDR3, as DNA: TGTGCCACCAGTGATGGGTGGACTAGCGCAAGAGAGACCCAGTACTTC. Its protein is CATSDGWTSARETQYF.

CDR3 nucleotide sequence: TGTGCCAGCAGTTTGCGACAGCCCAATCAGCCCCAGCATTTT. The encoded protein is CASSLRQPNQPQHF. This sequence joins TRBV28 and TRBJ1-5, with TRBD1 as a possible D gene (5 bases). The CDR3 loop spans 14 amino acids. Germline V gene lookup returns CDR1 MDHEN and CDR2 SYDVKM. The V gene lost 3 bases and the J gene lost 3 bases, with 9 bases spanning the gap. The whole variable domain, filled in from reference TRBV28 and TRBJ1-5, reads DVKVTQSSRYLVKRTGEKVFLECVQDMDHENMFWYRQDPGLGLRLIYFSYDVKMKEKGDIPEGYSVSREKKERFSLILESASTNQTSMYLCASSLRQPNQPQHFGDGTRLSIL.

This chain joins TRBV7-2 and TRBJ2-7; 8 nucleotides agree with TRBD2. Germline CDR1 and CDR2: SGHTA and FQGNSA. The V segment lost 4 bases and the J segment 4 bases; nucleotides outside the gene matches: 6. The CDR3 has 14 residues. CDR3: CASSSSGFVYEQYF. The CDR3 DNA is TGTGCCAGCAGCTCTAGCGGGTTTGTTTACGAGCAGTACTTC.

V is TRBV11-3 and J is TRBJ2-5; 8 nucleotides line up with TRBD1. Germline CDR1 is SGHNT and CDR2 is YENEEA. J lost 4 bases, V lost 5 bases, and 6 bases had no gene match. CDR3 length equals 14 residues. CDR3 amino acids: CASSPRQGAETQYF. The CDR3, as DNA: TGTGCCAGCAGCCCTAGGCAGGGGGCAGAGACCCAGTACTTC.

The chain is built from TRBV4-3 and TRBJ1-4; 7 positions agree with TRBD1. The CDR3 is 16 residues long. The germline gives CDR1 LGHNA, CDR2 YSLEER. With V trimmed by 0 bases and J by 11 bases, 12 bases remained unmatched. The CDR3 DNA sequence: TGCGCCAGCAGCCAAGAGGTAGCAGGGGGTTATGCGAAACTGTTTTTT. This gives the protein CASSQEVAGGYAKLFF.

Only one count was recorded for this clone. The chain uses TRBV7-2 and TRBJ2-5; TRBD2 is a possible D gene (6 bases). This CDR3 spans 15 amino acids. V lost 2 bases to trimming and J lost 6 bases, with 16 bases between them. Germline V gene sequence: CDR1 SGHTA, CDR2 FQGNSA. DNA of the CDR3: TGTGCCAGCAGCTTATCTGATGGGGGGATAAAGACCCAGTACTTC. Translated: CASSLSDGGIKTQYF.

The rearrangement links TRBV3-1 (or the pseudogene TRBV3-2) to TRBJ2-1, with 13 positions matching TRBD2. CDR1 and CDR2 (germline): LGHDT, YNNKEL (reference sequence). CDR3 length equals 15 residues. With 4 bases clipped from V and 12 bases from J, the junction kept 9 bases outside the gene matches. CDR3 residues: CASSPPGLAGSMQFF. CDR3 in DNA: TGTGCCAGCAGCCCGCCGGGACTAGCGGGATCTATGCAGTTCTTC.

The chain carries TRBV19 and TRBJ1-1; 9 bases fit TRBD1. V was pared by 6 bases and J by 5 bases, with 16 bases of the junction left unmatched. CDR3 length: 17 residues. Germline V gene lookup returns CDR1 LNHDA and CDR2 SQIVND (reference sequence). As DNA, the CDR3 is TGTGCCAGTAGGAAGTGGGGAGGGACAGGGAGTTTTACTGAAGCTTTCTTT. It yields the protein CASRKWGGTGSFTEAFF.

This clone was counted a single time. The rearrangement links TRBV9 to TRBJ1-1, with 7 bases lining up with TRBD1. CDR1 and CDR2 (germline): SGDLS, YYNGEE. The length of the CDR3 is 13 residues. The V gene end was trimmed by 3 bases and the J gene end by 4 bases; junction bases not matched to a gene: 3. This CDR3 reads CASSAPGGTEAFF. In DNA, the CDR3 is TGTGCCAGCAGCGCCCCAGGGGGCACTGAAGCTTTCTTT.

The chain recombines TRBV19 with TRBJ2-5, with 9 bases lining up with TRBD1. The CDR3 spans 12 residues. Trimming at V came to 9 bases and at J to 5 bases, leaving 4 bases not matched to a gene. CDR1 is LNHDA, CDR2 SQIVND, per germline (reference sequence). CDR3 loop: CASGTGLETQYF. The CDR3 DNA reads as TGTGCCAGCGGGACAGGGTTGGAGACCCAGTACTTC.

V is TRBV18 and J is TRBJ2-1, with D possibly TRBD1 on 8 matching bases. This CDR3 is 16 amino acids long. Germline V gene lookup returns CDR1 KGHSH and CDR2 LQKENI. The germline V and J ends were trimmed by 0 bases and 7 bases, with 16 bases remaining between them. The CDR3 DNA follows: TGTGCCAGCTCACCACCCGGGAGGACAGGGTATAATGAGCAGTTCTTC. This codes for CASSPPGRTGYNEQFF.

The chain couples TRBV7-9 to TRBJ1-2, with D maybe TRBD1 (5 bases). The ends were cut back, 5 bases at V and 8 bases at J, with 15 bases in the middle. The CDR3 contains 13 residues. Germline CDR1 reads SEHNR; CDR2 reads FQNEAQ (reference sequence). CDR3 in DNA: TGTGCCAGCAGCCGGGACTGGGGTGGAGGCTACACCTTC. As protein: CASSRDWGGGYTF.

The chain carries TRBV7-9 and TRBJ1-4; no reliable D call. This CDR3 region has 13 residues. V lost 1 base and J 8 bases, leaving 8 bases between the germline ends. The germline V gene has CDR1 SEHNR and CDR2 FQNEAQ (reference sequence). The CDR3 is CASSLESREKLFF. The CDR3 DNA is TGTGCCAGCAGCTTAGAGTCTCGGGAAAAACTGTTTTTT. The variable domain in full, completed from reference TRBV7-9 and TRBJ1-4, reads DTGVSQNPRHKITKRGQNVTFRCDPISEHNRLYWYRQTLGQGPEFLTYFQNEAQLEKSRLLSDRFSAERPKGSFSTLEIQRTEQGDSAMYLCASSLESREKLFFGSGTQLSVL.

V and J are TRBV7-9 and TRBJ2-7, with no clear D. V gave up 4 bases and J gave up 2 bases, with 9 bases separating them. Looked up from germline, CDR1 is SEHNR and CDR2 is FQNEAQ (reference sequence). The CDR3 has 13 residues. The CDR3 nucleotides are TGTGCCAGCAGCTCCCTCGAGACCTACGAGCAGTACTTC. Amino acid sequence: CASSSLETYEQYF.

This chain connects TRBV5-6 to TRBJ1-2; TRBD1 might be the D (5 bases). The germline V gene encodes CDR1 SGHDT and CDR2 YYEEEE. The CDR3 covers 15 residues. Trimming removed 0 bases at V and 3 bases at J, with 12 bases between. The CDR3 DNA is TGTGCCAGCAGCTTGGCCCAGGGTTTTGACTATGGCTACACCTTC. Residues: CASSLAQGFDYGYTF. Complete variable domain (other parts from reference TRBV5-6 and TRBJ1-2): DAGVTQSPTHLIKTRGQQVTLRCSPKSGHDTVSWYQQALGQGPQFIFQYYEEEERQRGNFPDRFSGHQFPNYSSELNVNALLLGDSALYLCASSLAQGFDYGYTFGSGTRLTVV.

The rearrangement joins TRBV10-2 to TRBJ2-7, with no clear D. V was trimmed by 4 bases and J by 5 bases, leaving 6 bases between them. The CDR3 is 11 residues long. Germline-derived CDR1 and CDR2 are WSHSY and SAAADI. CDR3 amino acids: CASSVYNEQYF. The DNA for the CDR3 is TGCGCCAGCAGTGTCTATAACGAGCAGTACTTC.

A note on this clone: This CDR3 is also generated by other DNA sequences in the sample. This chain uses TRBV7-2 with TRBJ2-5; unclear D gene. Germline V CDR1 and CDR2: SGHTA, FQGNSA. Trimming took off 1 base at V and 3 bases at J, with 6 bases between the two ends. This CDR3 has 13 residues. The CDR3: CASSLDRKETQYF. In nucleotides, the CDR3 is TGTGCCAGCAGCTTAGACAGAAAAGAGACCCAGTACTTC.

The DNA of the CDR3 is TGTGCCAGCAGCTTAGTAGCGGGAGGGACCCAAGAGACCCAGTACTTC. This translates into CASSLVAGGTQETQYF. The chain is built from TRBV7-2 and TRBJ2-5; 11 nucleotides agree with TRBD2. The CDR3 has 16 amino acids. With 1 base clipped from V and 1 base from J, the junction kept 2 bases outside the gene matches. CDR1 is SGHTA, CDR2 FQGNSA, per germline.

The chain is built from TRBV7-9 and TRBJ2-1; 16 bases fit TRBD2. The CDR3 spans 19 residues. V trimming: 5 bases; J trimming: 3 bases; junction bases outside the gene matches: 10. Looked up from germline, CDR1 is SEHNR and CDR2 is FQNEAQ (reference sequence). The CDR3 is CASSGTSGRAPSFYNEQFF. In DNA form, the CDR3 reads TGTGCCAGCAGCGGGACTAGCGGGAGGGCCCCATCCTTCTACAATGAGCAGTTCTTC.

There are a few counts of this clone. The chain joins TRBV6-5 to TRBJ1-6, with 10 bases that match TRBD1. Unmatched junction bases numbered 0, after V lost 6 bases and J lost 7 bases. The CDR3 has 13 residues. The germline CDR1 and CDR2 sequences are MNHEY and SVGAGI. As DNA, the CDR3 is TGTGCCAGCAGGGGACAGGGGAATTCACCCCTCCACTTT. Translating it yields CASRGQGNSPLHF.

The CDR3 spells CASSPPTESGANVLTF. The CDR3 DNA follows: TGTGCCAGCAGTCCGCCGACAGAGTCTGGGGCCAACGTCCTGACTTTC. V is TRBV7-6 and J is TRBJ2-6; possible D gene TRBD1, 5 bases. Germline CDR1 reads SGHVS; CDR2 reads FNYEAQ. The CDR3 extends over 16 amino acids. Trimming removed 6 bases from V and 1 base from J, with 13 bases in between.

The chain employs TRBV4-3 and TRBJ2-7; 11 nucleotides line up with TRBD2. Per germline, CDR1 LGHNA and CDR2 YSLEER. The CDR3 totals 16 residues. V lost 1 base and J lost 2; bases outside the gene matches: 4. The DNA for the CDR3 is TGCGCCAGCAGCCAAGCAACTAGCGGGAGAACCTACGAGCAGTACTTC. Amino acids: CASSQATSGRTYEQYF.

The CDR3 here is CASDGLVHHTGELFF. The DNA of the CDR3 is TGCGCCAGCGATGGACTAGTGCATCACACCGGGGAGCTGTTTTTT. V and J are TRBV10-1 and TRBJ2-2; 7 bases align to TRBD2. This CDR3 comprises 15 residues. With 8 bases clipped from V and 3 bases from J, the junction kept 9 bases outside the gene matches. In germline, CDR1 is WNHNN, CDR2 SYGVQD (reference sequence).

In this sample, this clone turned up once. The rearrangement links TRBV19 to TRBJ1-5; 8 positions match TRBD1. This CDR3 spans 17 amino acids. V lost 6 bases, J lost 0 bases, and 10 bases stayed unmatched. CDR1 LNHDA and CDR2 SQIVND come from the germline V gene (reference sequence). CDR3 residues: CASSPPQGDYSNQPQHF. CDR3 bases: TGTGCCAGTAGCCCCCCACAGGGGGACTATAGCAATCAGCCCCAGCATTTT.

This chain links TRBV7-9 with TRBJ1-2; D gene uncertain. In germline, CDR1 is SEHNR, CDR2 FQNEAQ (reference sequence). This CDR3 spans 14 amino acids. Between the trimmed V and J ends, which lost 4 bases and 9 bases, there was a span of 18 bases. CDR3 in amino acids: CASSSSDGLLSYTF. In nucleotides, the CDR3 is TGTGCCAGCAGCTCATCGGACGGACTCTTAAGCTACACCTTC.

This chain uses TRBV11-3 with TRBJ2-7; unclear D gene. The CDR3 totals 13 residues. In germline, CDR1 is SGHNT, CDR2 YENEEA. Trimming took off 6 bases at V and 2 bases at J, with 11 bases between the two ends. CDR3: CASSTRLTYEQYF. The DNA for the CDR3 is TGTGCCAGCAGTACGAGGCTGACCTACGAGCAGTACTTC.

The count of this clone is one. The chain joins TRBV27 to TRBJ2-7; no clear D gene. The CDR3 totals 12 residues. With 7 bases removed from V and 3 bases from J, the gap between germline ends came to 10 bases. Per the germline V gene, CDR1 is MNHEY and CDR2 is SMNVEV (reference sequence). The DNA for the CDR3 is TGTGCCAGCACCAACCCGGGCTACGAGCAGTACTTC. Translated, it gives CASTNPGYEQYF.